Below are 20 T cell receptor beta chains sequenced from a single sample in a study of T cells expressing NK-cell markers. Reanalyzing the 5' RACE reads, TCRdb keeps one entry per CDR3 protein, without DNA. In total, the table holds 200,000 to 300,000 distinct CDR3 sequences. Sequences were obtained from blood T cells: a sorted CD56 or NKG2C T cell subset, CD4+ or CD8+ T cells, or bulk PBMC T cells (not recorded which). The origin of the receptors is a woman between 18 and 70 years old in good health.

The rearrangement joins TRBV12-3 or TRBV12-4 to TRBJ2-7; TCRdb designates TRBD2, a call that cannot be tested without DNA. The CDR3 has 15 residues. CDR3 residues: CASSRSRPSSYEQYF.

CDR3 sequence: CASSADRGNQPQHF. This chain joins TRBV7-2 and TRBJ1-5; as DNA is missing, the TRBD1 call by TCRdb cannot be tested. CDR3 length: 14 amino acids. Germline-derived CDR1 and CDR2 are SGHTA and FQGNSA.

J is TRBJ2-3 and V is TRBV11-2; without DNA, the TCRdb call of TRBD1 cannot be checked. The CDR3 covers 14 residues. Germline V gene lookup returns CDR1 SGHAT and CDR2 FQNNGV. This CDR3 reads CASSPIRGWGTQYF.

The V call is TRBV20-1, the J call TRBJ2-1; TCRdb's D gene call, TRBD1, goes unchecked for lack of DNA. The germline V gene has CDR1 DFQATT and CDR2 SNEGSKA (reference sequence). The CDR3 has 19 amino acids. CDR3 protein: CSASLGTAHSQPFKNEQFF.

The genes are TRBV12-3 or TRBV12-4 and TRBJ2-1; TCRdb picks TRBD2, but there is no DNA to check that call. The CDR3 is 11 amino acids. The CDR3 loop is CASTLSTEQFF.

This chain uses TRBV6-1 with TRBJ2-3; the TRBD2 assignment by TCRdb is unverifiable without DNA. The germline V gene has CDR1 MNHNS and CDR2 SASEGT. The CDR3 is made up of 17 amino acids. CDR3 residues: CASSATITGGPRDTQYF.

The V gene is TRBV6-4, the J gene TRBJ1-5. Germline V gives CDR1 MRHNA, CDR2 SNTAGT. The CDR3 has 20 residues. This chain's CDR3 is CASSDSVGVFAMRCNQPQHF.

The CDR3 is CASSFRTGSGELFF. The genes are TRBV28 and TRBJ2-2; TCRdb indicates TRBD1, and absent DNA this call remains unverified. The CDR3 runs 14 residues. In germline, CDR1 is MDHEN, CDR2 SYDVKM.

CDR3 residues: CASGRGNTIYF. This sequence joins TRBV6-5 and TRBJ1-3. Germline V gene data show CDR1 as MNHEY and CDR2 as SVGAGI. The CDR3 runs to 11 residues.

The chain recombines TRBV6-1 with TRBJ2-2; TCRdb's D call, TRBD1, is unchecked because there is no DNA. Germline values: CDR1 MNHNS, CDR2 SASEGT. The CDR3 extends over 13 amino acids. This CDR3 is CASSQGVNGELFF.

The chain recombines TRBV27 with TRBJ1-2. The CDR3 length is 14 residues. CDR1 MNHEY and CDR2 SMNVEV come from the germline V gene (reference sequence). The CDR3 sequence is CASSRNGGAGGYTF.

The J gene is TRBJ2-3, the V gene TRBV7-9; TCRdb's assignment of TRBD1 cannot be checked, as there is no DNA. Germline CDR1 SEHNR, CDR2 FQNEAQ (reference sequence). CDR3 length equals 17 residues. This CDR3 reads CASSLPEGQGAGDTQYF.

The CDR3 loop reads CASSKDRGLEAFF. The chain uses TRBV5-1 and TRBJ1-1; TCRdb returns TRBD1, unconfirmable since there is no DNA. Germline loops: CDR1 SGHRS, CDR2 YFSETQ. The CDR3 extends over 13 amino acids.

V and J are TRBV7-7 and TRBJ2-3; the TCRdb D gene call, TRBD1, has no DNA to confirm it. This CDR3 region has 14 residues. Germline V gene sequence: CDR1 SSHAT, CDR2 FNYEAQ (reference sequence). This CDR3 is CASSSKVGPDTQYF.

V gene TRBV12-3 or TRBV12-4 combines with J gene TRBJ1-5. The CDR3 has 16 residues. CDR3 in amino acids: CASSPWDGTAGEPQHF.

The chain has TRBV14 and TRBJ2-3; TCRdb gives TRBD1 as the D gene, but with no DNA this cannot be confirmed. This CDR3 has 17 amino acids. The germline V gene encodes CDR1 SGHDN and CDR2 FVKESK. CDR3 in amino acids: CASSALGRPRGPDTQYF.

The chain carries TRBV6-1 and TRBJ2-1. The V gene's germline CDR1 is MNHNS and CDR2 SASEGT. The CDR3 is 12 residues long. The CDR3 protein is CASRKRSNEQFF.

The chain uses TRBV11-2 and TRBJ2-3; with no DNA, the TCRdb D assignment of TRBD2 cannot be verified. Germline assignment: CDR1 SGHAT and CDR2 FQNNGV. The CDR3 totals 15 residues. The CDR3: CASSPRTSRADTQYF.

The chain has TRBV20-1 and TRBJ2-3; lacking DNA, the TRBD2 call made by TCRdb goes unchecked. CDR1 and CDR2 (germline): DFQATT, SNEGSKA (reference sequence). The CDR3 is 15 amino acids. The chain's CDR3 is CSAYLRAGGEDTQYF.

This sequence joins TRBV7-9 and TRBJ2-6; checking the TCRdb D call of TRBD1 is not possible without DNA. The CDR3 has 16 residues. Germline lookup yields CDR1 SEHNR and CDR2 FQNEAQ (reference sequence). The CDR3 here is CASQQGTVGGANVLTF.